This T cell receptor beta chain was captured by sequencing in a study of cytomegalovirus exposure and HLA in healthy donors. The PCR used 60 Vbeta and 13 Jbeta primers. TCRdb keeps only in-frame clones here, not all; method: immunoSEQ multiplex PCR. The sample comprises hundreds of thousands of clones, 70% to 85% of which are singletons, and roughly 0.58% rests with the top ten. Germline values: CDR1 SGHAT, CDR2 FQNNGV. Deletions cut 1 base from V and 5 bases from J, with 14 bases between. There are 16 residues in the CDR3. This sequence was found in a middle-aged woman in good health and CMV-seronegative. Sequenced input: PBMCs. J is TRBJ2-2 and V is TRBV11-2; D possibly corresponds to TRBD2 (6 bases). CDR3 in amino acids: CASSLGLAGRTGELFF. CDR3 DNA sequence: TGTGCCAGCAGCTTAGGTCTGGCTGGGAGGACCGGGGAGCTGTTTTTT.